This TCR beta chain was identified during a study of blood T cell repertoires in COVID-19. Study as a whole: COVID-19 samples, acute and convalescent, were from the United States, Italy and Spain.

Per the germline V gene, CDR1 is MGHRA and CDR2 is YSYEKL. The CDR3 extends over 15 amino acids. V lost 2 bases, J lost 10 bases, and 6 bases stayed unmatched. Measured with immunoSEQ multiplex PCR; TCRdb has only the in-frame clones, and not every one. Of roughly 250,000 clones detected, about four fifths appear once; the ten largest clones hold roughly 7.8%. This sequence originates from a middle-aged man with active or convalescent COVID-19. The genes are TRBV4-1 and TRBJ2-1; 12 positions agree with TRBD2. The material sequenced was peripheral blood. DNA of the CDR3: TGCGCCAGCAGCCAACTAGCGGGGGGGCTGGGGGAGCAGTTCTTC. This codes for CASSQLAGGLGEQFF.